This TCR beta chain was identified in a study of radiation and T cells in renal cell carcinoma. Time point indicated: blood 2 weeks post-SBRT. Indicated treatment: 15 Gy SBRT to primary tumor, nephrectomy 4 weeks later. The tumor was a clear cell renal cell carcinoma. Notes on the study in general: From baseline, blood top tumor clonotypes peaked at 2 weeks post-radiation.

TCRdb's table, derived via immunoSEQ multiplex PCR, lists solely in-frame clones and lacks some. The table includes some 130,000 clones, about 81% detected once. To note about this clone: The antigen is undetermined.

This CDR3 has 14 residues. The V end lost 5 bases, the J end lost 7 bases, and 15 bases lay between the germline ends. CDR1 is PRHDT, CDR2 FYEKMQ, per germline (reference sequence). The sample was blood, taken from a patient whose treatment included radiotherapy and nephrectomy. The source of this sequence is an older woman with renal cell carcinoma. The V gene is TRBV13, the J gene TRBJ2-1; D is tentatively TRBD1 or TRBD2 (5 bases each). The CDR3 DNA sequence: TGTGCCAGCAGCCAGGGCCAGAGGGGAAATGAGCAGTTCTTC. Protein: CASSQGQRGNEQFF.